These T cell receptor beta chains were read from a single sample in a study of CD8 T cells in Susac syndrome. TCRdb re-derived calls from the immunoSEQ multiplex PCR reads in MiXCR, one entry per CDR3 protein. The sample holds about 120,000 distinct CDR3 sequences, roughly 92% seen once. Sequenced: CD4+ T cells from PBMCs. The receptor source for this set is a human donor in good health. The CDR3 runs from the conserved cysteine through the conserved F or W. D genes are given only for firm matches. For some rows the clone size is stated as once, few or many, or as a class when expanded; others skip it.

>TRBJ2-1|TRBD2|NA|TRBV29-1
CSAGLGNEQFF
TGCAGCGCGGGACTAGGGAATGAGCAGTTCTTC
>TRBJ1-5|NA|NA|TRBV2
CASREDSDQPQHF
TGTGCCAGCAGGGAGGACAGTGATCAGCCCCAGCATTTT
>TRBJ2-2|TRBD2|NA|TRBV20-1
CSALKAGVTTGELFF
TGCAGTGCTCTTAAAGCGGGAGTCACCACCGGGGAGCTGTTTTTT
>TRBJ2-3|TRBD2|NA|TRBV19
CASSSRTSGATDTQYF
TGTGCCAGTAGTTCTCGGACTAGCGGGGCCACAGATACGCAGTATTTT
>TRBJ2-7|NA|NA|TRBV2
CASSGQRYEQYF
TGTGCCAGCAGTGGACAGCGCTACGAGCAGTACTTC
>TRBJ2-7|NA|NA|TRBV6-2/TRBV6-3
CASSTGRAGEQYF
TGTGCCAGCAGTACCGGCCGAGCTGGCGAGCAGTACTTC
>TRBJ1-1|NA|NA|TRBV29-1
CSVAGRGTEAFF
TGCAGCGTTGCGGGTAGGGGCACTGAAGCTTTCTTT
>TRBJ2-5|NA|NA|TRBV28
CASSWPGIKETQYF
TGTGCCAGCAGTTGGCCAGGGATTAAAGAGACCCAGTACTTC
>TRBJ2-1|TRBD2|NA|TRBV29-1
CSVERGGNEQFF
TGCAGCGTTGAACGGGGGGGCAATGAGCAGTTCTTC
>TRBJ2-3|TRBD2|NA|TRBV10-3
CAISSPGTSGSGTDTQYF
TGTGCCATCAGCTCCCCTGGGACTAGCGGGAGTGGGACAGATACGCAGTATTTT
>TRBJ1-1|NA|NA|TRBV5-1
CASSDRVNTEAFF
TGCGCCAGCTCAGATCGCGTTAACACTGAAGCTTTCTTT
>TRBJ2-2|NA|NA|TRBV28
CASKGQSGTRGTGELFF
TGTGCCAGCAAGGGACAGTCCGGGACTAGGGGCACCGGGGAGCTGTTTTTT
>TRBJ1-2|NA|NA|TRBV6-5
CASAREGGYTF
TGTGCCAGCGCCAGGGAGGGTGGCTACACCTTC
>TRBJ2-3|TRBD2|NA|TRBV4-3
CASSLSPTSGSDTQYF
TGCGCCAGCAGCCTAAGTCCGACTAGCGGGAGTGATACGCAGTATTTT
>TRBJ2-5|NA|once|TRBV10-3
CAISELSTSEETQYF
TGTGCCATCAGTGAGTTGAGCACGTCGGAAGAGACCCAGTACTTC
>TRBJ2-3|TRBD2|NA|TRBV27
CASSFGLAGAITDTQYF
TGTGCCAGCAGTTTCGGGCTAGCGGGAGCGATCACAGATACGCAGTATTTT
>TRBJ1-1|NA|NA|TRBV20-1
CSANVGGTEAFF
TGCAGTGCTAACGTTGGAGGCACTGAAGCTTTCTTT
>TRBJ2-1|NA|NA|TRBV24-1
CATSDQLVPNNEQFF
TGTGCCACCAGTGACCAACTAGTTCCGAACAATGAGCAGTTCTTC
>TRBJ1-5|NA|NA|TRBV7-9
CASSLGSGNQPQHF
TGTGCCAGCAGCTTAGGGAGCGGAAATCAGCCCCAGCATTTT
>TRBJ2-1|TRBD1|NA|TRBV30
CAWSRDSNNEQFF
TGTGCCTGGAGCCGGGACAGTAACAATGAGCAGTTCTTC
>TRBJ2-1|NA|NA|TRBV29-1
CSVGSAQSTYNEQFF
TGCAGCGTTGGGAGCGCCCAGTCCACCTACAATGAGCAGTTCTTC
>TRBJ1-2|NA|NA|TRBV10-3
CAISESSRKGYTF
TGTGCCATCAGTGAGTCTAGCCGTAAGGGCTACACCTTC
>TRBJ1-5|TRBD1|NA|TRBV29-1
CSVKQGNQPQHF
TGCAGCGTCAAACAGGGGAATCAGCCCCAGCATTTT
>TRBJ2-3|NA|NA|TRBV20-1
CSARRAVSTDTQYF
TGCAGTGCTAGGAGGGCCGTAAGCACAGATACGCAGTATTTT
>TRBJ2-2|TRBD1|NA|TRBV6-1
CASSGQGAGELFF
TGTGCCAGCAGTGGCCAGGGGGCCGGGGAGCTGTTTTTT